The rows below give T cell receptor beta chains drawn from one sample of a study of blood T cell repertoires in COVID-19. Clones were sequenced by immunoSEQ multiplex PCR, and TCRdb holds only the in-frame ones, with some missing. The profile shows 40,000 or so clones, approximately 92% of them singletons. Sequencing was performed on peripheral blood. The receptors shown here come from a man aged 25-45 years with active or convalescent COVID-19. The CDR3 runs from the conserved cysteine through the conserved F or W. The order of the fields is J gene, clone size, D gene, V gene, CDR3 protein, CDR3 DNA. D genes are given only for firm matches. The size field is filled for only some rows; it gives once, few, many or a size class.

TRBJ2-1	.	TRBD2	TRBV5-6	CASSLAASGRGNEQFF	TGTGCCAGCAGCTTGGCGGCTAGCGGGAGAGGGAATGAGCAGTTCTTC
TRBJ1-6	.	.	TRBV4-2	CASSQEVGGNSPLHF	TGTGCCAGCAGCCAAGAGGTGGGGGGGAATTCACCCCTCCACTTT
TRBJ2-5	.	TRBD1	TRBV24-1	CATSDPSDRGQETQYF	TGTGCCACCAGTGATCCCTCCGACAGGGGCCAAGAGACCCAGTACTTC
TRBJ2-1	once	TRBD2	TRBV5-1	CASSLGRLAGYNEQFF	TGCGCCAGCAGCTTGGGTAGACTAGCGGGGTACAATGAGCAGTTCTTC
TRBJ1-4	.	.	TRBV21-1	CASSKYLVDKKCLDRDSNEKLFF	TGTGCCAGCAGCAAATATTTAGTAGACAAAAAATGCCTCGACCGGGACAGCAATGAAAAACTGTTTTTT
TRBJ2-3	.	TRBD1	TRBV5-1	CASSLVLTGSTDTQYF	TGCGCCAGCAGCTTGGTTTTGACAGGGAGCACAGATACGCAGTATTTT
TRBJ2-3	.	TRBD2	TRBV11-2	CASKPISGRATDTQYF	TGTGCCAGCAAGCCAATCAGCGGGAGGGCCACAGATACGCAGTATTTT
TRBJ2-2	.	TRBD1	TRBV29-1	CSVVLPDRGTGELFF	TGCAGCGTTGTGTTGCCGGACAGGGGCACCGGGGAGCTGTTTTTT
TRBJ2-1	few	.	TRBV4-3	CASSQDVGSSYNEQFF	TGCGCCAGCAGCCAAGATGTGGGGAGCTCCTACAATGAGCAGTTCTTC
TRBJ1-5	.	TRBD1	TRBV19	CASSIAVPTGTGNQPQHF	TGTGCCAGTAGTATAGCCGTCCCAACCGGGACAGGCAATCAGCCCCAGCATTTT
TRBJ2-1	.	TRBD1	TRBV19	CASRDRGWEQFF	TGTGCCAGTAGGGACAGGGGCTGGGAGCAGTTCTTC
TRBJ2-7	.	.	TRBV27	CASSSWSSRYEQYF	TGTGCCAGCAGTTCGTGGTCGTCGAGGTACGAGCAGTACTTC
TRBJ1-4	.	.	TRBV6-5	CASSYGGTTTNEKLFF	TGTGCCAGCAGTTACGGGGGCACAACAACTAATGAAAAACTGTTTTTT
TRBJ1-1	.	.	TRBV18	CASSRLDTFTEAFF	TGTGCCAGCTCCCGGCTTGACACTTTCACTGAAGCTTTCTTT
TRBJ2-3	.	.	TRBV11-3	CASSDSLLTDTQYF	TGTGCCAGCAGCGACAGTCTACTCACAGATACGCAGTATTTT
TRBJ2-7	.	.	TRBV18	CASSPRTEAYEQYF	TGTGCCAGCTCACCAAGGACAGAAGCCTACGAGCAGTACTTC
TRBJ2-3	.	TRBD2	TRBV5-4	CASSLELAGGNTQYF	TGTGCCAGCAGCTTGGAACTAGCGGGAGGGAACACGCAGTATTTT
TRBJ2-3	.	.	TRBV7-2	CASSSYQRGTDTQYF	TGTGCCAGCAGCTCCTACCAGCGGGGCACAGATACGCAGTATTTT
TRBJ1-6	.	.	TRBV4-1	CASSQDEAGKFSYNSPLHF	TGCGCCAGCAGCCAAGATGAGGCAGGGAAGTTCTCCTATAATTCACCCCTCCACTTT
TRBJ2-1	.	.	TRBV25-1	CASQTVTGYNEQFF	TGTGCCAGCCAGACCGTGACAGGCTACAATGAGCAGTTCTTC
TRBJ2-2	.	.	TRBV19	CASSITGAGELFF	TGTGCCAGTAGTATAACCGGGGCCGGGGAGCTGTTTTTT
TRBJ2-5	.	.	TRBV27	CASSLTVGQETQYF	TGTGCCAGCAGTTTAACAGTTGGGCAAGAGACCCAGTACTTC
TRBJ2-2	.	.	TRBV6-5	CASSLMVGELFF	TGTGCCAGCAGCCTAATGGTCGGGGAGCTGTTTTTT
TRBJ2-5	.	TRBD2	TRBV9	CASTRSTSGGETQYF	TGTGCCAGCACCAGATCGACTAGCGGGGGTGAGACCCAGTACTTC
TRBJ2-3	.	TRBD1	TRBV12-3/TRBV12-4	CASSRDRGDTQYF	TGTGCCAGCAGTCGGGACAGGGGAGATACGCAGTATTTT
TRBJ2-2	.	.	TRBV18	CASSPLGNTGELFF	TGTGCCAGCTCACCTCTAGGGAACACCGGGGAGCTGTTTTTT
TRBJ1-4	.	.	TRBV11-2	CASSLGTSFFGTNEKLFF	TGTGCCAGCAGCTTAGGGACATCTTTCTTTGGGACTAATGAAAAACTGTTTTTT
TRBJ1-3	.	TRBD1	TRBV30	CAWSATGASSSGNTIYF	TGTGCCTGGAGCGCCACAGGGGCCTCGAGCTCTGGAAACACCATATATTTT
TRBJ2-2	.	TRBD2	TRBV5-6	CASSLAGLAANTGELFF	TGTGCCAGCAGCTTGGCGGGACTAGCGGCAAACACCGGGGAGCTGTTTTTT
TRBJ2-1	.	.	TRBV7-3	CASSLAGRFKNSGNEQFF	TGTGCCAGCAGCTTGGCCGGGAGATTCAAGAACAGTGGGAATGAGCAGTTCTTC
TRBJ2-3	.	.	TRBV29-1	CSVETWASRSTDTQYF	TGCAGCGTTGAGACATGGGCTAGCAGGAGCACAGATACGCAGTATTTT
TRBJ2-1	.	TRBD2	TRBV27	CASSLRGRAMSSYNEQFF	TGTGCCAGCAGTTTACGCGGGAGGGCCATGAGCTCCTACAATGAGCAGTTCTTC
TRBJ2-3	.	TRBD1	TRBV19	CASRRKTGGATDTQYF	TGTGCCAGTAGGAGGAAAACAGGGGGCGCAACAGATACGCAGTATTTT
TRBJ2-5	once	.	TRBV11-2	CASSLEFSGQETQYF	TGTGCCAGCAGCTTAGAGTTTAGCGGCCAAGAGACCCAGTACTTC
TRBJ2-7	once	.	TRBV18	CASSPPRGVSYEQYF	TGTGCCAGCTCACCACCTAGGGGTGTCTCCTACGAGCAGTACTTC
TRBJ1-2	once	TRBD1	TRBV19	CASSTDRVRGYTF	TGTGCCAGTAGTACCGACAGGGTTCGTGGCTACACCTTC
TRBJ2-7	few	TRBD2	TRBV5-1	CASSSGTSATYEQYF	TGCGCCAGCAGCTCCGGGACTAGCGCAACCTACGAGCAGTACTTC
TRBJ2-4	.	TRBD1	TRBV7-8	CASSGTGAAGFQYF	TGTGCCAGCAGCGGGACAGGGGCCGCGGGGTTTCAGTACTTC
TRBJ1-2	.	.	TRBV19	CASRTSGAGGLYGYTF	TGTGCCAGTAGAACATCCGGGGCTGGGGGGTTATATGGCTACACCTTC
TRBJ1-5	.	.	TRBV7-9	CASSPQGSSNQPQHF	TGTGCCAGCAGCCCGCAGGGGAGTAGCAATCAGCCCCAGCATTTT
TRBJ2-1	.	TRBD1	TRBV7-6	CASSSAGTGGSEQFF	TGTGCCAGCAGCTCGGCCGGGACAGGGGGGAGTGAGCAGTTCTTC
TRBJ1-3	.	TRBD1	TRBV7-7	CASSPQTGSADTIYF	TGTGCCAGCAGCCCCCAGACAGGGAGCGCGGACACCATATATTTT
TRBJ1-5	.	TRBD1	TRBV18	CASSRQTGNSNQPQHF	TGTGCCAGCTCACGTCAGACAGGGAATAGCAATCAGCCCCAGCATTTT
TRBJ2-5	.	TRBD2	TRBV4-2	CASSQTSGTPRGETQYF	TGTGCCAGCAGCCAGACTAGCGGGACACCGAGGGGGGAGACCCAGTACTTC
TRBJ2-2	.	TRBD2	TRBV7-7	CASSELAGATGELFF	TGTGCTAGCAGCGAACTAGCGGGGGCCACCGGGGAGCTGTTTTTT
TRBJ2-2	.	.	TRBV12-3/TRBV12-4	CASSLKGAGELFF	TGTGCCAGCAGTCTGAAGGGGGCCGGGGAGCTGTTTTTT
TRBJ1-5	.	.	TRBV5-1	CASSATGSSNQPQHF	TGCGCCAGCAGCGCCACAGGGAGTAGCAATCAGCCCCAGCATTTT
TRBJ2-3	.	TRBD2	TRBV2	CASTRGGGRPTDTQYF	TGTGCCAGCACCCGGGGTGGCGGGAGGCCCACAGATACGCAGTATTTT
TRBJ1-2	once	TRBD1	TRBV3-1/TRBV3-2	CASSHLTGAHGYTF	TGTGCCAGCAGCCACCTGACAGGGGCACATGGCTACACCTTC
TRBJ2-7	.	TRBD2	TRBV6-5	CASLPGLAGGGGQYF	TGTGCCAGCCTCCCAGGACTAGCGGGGGGAGGGGGGCAGTACTTC
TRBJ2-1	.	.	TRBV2	CASRGQGGFTLNEQFF	TGTGCCAGCAGAGGACAGGGAGGGTTCACGCTCAATGAGCAGTTCTTC
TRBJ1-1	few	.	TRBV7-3	CASSPGTQNTEAFF	TGTGCCAGCAGCCCCGGGACACAGAACACTGAAGCTTTCTTT
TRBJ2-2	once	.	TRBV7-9	CASSPEGSMDGELFF	TGTGCCAGCAGCCCCGAGGGTAGCATGGACGGGGAGCTGTTTTTT
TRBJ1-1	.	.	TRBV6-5	CATKRGYTEAFF	TGTGCCACCAAAAGGGGGTACACTGAAGCTTTCTTT
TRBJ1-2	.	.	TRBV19	CASSCRGGVCGYTF	TGTGCCAGTAGTTGTCGAGGAGGAGTCTGTGGCTACACCTTC
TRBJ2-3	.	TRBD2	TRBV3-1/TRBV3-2	CASSHGTSGSLSTDTQYF	TGTGCCAGCAGCCACGGGACTAGCGGGAGCCTTAGCACAGATACGCAGTATTTT
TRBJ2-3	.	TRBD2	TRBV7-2	CASSYWGGVDTQYF	TGTGCCAGCAGCTACTGGGGGGGGGTCGATACGCAGTATTTT